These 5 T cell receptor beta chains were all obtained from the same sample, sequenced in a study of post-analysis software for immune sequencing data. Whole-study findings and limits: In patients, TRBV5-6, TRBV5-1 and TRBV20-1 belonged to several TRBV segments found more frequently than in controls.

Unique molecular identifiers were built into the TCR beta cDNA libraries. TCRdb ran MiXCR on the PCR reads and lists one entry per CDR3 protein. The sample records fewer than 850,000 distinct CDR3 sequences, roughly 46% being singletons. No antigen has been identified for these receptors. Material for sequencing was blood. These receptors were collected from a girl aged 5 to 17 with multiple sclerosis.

The CDR3 sequence: CATRMVRESNEQFF. CDR3 in DNA: TGTGCCACCAGGATGGTGAGGGAAAGCAATGAGCAGTTCTTC. This chain uses TRBV15 with TRBJ2-1, with TRBD2 as a possible D gene (5 bases). CDR1 and CDR2 (germline): LNHNV, YYDKDF (reference sequence). The V end was cut by 6 bases, the J end by 6 bases, with 15 bases between. This CDR3 spans 14 amino acids.

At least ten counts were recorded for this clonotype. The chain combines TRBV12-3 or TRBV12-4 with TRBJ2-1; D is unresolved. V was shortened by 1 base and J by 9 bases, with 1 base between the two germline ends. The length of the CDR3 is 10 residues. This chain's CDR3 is CASSLGEQFF. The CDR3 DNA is TGTGCCAGCAGTTTAGGTGAGCAGTTCTTC.

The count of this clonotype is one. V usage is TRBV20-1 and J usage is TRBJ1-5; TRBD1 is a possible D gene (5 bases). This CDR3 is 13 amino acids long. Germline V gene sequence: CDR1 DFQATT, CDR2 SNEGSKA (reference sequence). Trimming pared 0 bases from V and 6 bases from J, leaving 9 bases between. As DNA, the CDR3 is TGCAGTGCTAGAGATATGGGGCCTCAGCCCCAGCATTTT. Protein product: CSARDMGPQPQHF.

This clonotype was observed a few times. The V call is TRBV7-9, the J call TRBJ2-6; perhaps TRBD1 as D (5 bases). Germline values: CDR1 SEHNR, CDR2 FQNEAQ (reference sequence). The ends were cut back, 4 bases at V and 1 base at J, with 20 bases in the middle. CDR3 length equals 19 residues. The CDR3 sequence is CASSSSQVYTFSGANVLTF. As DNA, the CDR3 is TGTGCCAGCAGCTCCTCACAGGTTTATACCTTTTCTGGGGCCAACGTCCTGACTTTC.

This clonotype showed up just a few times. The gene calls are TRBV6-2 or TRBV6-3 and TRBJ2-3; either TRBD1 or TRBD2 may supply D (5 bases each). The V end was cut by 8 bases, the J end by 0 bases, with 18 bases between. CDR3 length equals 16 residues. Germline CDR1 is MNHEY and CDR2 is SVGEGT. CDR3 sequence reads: CASGTGTTPSTDTQYF. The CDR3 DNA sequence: TGTGCCAGCGGAACCGGGACCACTCCTAGCACAGATACGCAGTATTTT.